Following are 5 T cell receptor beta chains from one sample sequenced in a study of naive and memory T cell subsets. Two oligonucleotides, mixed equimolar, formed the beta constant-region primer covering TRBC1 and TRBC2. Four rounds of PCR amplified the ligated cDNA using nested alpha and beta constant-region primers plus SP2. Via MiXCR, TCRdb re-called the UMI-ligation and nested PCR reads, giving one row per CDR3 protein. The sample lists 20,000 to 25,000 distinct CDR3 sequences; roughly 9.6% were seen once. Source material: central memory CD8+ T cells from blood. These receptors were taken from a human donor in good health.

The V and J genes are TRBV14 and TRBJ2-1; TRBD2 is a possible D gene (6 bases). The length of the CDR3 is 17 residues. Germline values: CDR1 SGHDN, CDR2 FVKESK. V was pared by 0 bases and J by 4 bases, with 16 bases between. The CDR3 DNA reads TGTGCCAGCAGCCAAGACTCCCGGACTACGGGATACAATGAGCAGTTCTTC. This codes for CASSQDSRTTGYNEQFF. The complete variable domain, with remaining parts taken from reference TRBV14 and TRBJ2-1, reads EAGVTQFPSHSVIEKGQTVTLRCDPISGHDNLYWYRRVMGKEIKFLLHFVKESKQDESGMPNNRFLAERTGGTYSTLKVQPAELEDSGVYFCASSQDSRTTGYNEQFFGPGTRLTVL.

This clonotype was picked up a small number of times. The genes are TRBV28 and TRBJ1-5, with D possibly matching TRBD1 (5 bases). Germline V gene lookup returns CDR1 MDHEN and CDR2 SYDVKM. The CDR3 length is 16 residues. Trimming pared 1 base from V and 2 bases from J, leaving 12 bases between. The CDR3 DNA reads TGTGCCAGCAGTTTATTGTGGGGCGCGGGCAATCAGCCCCAGCATTTT. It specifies CASSLLWGAGNQPQHF.

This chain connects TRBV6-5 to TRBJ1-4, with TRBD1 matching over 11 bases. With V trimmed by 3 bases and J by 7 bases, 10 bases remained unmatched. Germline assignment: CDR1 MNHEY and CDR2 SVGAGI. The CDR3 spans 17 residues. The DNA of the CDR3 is TGTGCCAGCAGTTATACCCCGGACAGGGGGCTGGTTGAAAAACTGTTTTTT. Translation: CASSYTPDRGLVEKLFF.

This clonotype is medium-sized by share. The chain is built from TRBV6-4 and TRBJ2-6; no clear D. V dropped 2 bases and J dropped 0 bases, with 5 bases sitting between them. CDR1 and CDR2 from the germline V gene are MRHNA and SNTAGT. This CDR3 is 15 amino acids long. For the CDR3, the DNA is TGTGCCAGCAGTGACCGGCCCTCTGGGGCCAACGTCCTGACTTTC. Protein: CASSDRPSGANVLTF.

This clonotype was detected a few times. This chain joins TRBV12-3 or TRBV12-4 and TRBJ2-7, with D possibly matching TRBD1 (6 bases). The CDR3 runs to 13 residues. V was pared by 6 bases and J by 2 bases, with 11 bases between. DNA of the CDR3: TGTGCCAGCAGCCTGACAGGCCCCTACGAGCAGTACTTC. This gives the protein CASSLTGPYEQYF.